This T cell receptor (beta chain) came from a study of blood T cell repertoires in COVID-19. Study-wide context: Samples came from the United States, Italy and Spain, spanning acute and convalescent COVID-19. From T cells, B-cell-depleted T cells, or PBMCs came the material, which was cDNA or gDNA.

The CDR3 sequence is 13 residues long. Germline-derived CDR1 and CDR2 are SQVTM and ANQGSEA. V lost 4 bases, J lost 6 bases, and 9 bases stayed unmatched. Cohort placement rested on clinical history that participants reported themselves. In the original workflow: Nucleated cell counts were estimated from reference gene primer amplification. The method was immunoSEQ multiplex PCR; TCRdb's version includes in-frame clones alone and lacks a portion of them. Clonal size and the V and J genes are those of that table, whereas D and trimming came from the DNA. The sample shows 250,000 to 300,000 clones, approximately 85% of them seen only once.

The chain employs TRBV29-1 and TRBJ2-7; 7 bases agree with TRBD1. Sequencing was carried out using PBMCs or T cells enriched from blood (not recorded which). The clonotype was recovered from a woman aged 30 to 39 who had recovered from COVID-19. The CDR3 is CSVGKTGMGEQYF. The DNA for the CDR3 is TGCAGCGTTGGAAAGACAGGGATGGGCGAGCAGTACTTC.